Below, one T cell receptor (beta chain) is given with its context. Assay used: immunoSEQ multiplex PCR; TCRdb lists only in-frame clones, some missing. The table lists around 80,000 clones, roughly 90% of them singletons, with around 0.64% in the top ten. This record belongs to a study of OX40 agonist ivuxolimab in advanced cancers. V was cut by 2 bases and J by 1 base, with 12 bases left in between. Per the germline V gene, CDR1 is SGHVS and CDR2 is FNYEAQ. The CDR3 covers 15 residues. The sample in question was CD4+ or CD8+ T cells sorted from blood, obtained in a trial of the OX40 agonist ivuxolimab. This chain links TRBV7-6 with TRBJ2-7; perhaps TRBD1 as D (6 bases). The origin of this receptor is an adult with an advanced solid tumor such as melanoma, head and neck, liver or kidney cancer. Here the CDR3 reads CASSLNRETSYEQYF. For the CDR3, the DNA is TGTGCCAGCAGCTTAAACAGGGAGACTTCCTACGAGCAGTACTTC.